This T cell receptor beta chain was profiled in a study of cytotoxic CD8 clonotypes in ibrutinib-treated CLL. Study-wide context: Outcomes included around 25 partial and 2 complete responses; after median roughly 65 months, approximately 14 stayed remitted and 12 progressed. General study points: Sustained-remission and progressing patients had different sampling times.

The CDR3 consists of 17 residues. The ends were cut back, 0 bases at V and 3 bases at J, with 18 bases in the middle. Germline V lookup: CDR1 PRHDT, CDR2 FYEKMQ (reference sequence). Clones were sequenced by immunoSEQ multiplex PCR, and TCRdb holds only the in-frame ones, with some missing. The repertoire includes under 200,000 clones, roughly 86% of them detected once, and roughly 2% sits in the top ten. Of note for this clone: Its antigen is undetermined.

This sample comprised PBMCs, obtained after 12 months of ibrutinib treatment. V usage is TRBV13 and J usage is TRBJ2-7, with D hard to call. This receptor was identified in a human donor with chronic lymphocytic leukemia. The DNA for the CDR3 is TGTGCCAGCAGCTTAGGCCCCCGGAGTGGTACCAACTACGAGCAGTACTTC. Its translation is CASSLGPRSGTNYEQYF.